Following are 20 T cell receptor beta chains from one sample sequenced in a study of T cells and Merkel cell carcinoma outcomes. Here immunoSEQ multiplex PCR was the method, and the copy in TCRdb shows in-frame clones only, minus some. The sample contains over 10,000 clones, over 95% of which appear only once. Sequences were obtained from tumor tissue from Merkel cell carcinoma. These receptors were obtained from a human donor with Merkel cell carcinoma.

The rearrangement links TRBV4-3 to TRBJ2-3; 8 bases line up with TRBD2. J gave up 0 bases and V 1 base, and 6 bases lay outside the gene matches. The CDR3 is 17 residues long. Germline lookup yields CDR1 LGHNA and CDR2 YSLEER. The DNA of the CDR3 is TGCGCCAGCAGCCAAGCTCCTGCTAGCGGGAGCACAGATACGCAGTATTTT. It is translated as CASSQAPASGSTDTQYF.

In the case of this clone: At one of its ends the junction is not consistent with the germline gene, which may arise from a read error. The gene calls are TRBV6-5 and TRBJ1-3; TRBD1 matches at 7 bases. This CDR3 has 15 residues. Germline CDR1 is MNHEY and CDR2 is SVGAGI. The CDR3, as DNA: TGTGCCAGCAAAGGGGGCCCCAAGTCTGGAAACATCATATATTTT. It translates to CASKGGPKSGNIIYF.

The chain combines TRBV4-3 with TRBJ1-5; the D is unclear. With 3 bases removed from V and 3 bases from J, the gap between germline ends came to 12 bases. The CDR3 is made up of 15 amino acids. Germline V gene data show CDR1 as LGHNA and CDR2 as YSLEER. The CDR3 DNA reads TGCGCCAGCAGCCAGAGGGCCGGCCCCAATCAGCCCCAGCATTTT. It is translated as CASSQRAGPNQPQHF.

The DNA of the CDR3 is TGTGCCAGCAGCGTAGTCGACTCTTGGAACACTGAAGCTTTCTTT. This sequence encodes CASSVVDSWNTEAFF. This sequence joins TRBV9 and TRBJ1-1, with no clear D. Looked up from germline, CDR1 is SGDLS and CDR2 is YYNGEE. CDR3 length equals 15 residues. Trimming removed 0 bases from V and 1 base from J, with 10 bases in between. Full variable domain (rest looked up from reference TRBV9 and TRBJ1-1): DSGVTQTPKHLITATGQRVTLRCSPRSGDLSVYWYQQSLDQGLQFLIQYYNGEERAKGNILERFSAQQFPDLHSELNLSSLELGDSALYFCASSVVDSWNTEAFFGQGTRLTVV.

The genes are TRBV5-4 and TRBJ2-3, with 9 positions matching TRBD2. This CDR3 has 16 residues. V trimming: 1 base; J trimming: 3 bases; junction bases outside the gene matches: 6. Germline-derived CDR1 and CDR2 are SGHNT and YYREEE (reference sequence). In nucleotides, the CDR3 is TGTGCCAGCAGCTTGTCCATGACTAGCGGAACAGATACGCAGTATTTT. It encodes CASSLSMTSGTDTQYF.

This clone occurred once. CDR3 DNA sequence: TGTGCCAGCAACGTCGGGACAGGGACCACTGAAGCTTTCTTT. This encodes CASNVGTGTTEAFF. The J gene is TRBJ1-1, the V gene TRBV9, with 9 bases fitting TRBD1. This CDR3 is 14 amino acids long. V was pared by 6 bases and J by 4 bases, with 7 bases of the junction left unmatched. Germline CDR1 reads SGDLS; CDR2 reads YYNGEE.

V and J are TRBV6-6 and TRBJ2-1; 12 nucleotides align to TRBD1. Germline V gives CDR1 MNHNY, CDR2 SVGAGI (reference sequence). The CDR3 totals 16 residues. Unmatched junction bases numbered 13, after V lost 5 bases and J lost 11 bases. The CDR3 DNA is TGTGCCAGCAGTGGGGGGTCCGGGACAGGGGGCAGAAAGCAGTTCTTC. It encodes CASSGGSGTGGRKQFF.

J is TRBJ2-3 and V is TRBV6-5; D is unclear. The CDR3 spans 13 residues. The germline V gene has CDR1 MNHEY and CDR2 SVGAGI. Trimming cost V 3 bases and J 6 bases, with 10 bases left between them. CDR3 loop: CASSYMADDTQYF. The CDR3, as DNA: TGTGCCAGCAGTTATATGGCCGACGATACGCAGTATTTT.

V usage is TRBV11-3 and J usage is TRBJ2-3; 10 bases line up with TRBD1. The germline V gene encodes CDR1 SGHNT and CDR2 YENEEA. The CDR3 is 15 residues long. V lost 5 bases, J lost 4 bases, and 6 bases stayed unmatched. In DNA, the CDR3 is TGTGCCAGCAGCCTAGGGACAGGGGCGGCAGATACGCAGTATTTT. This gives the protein CASSLGTGAADTQYF. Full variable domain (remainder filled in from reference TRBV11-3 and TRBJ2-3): EAGVVQSPRYKIIEKKQPVAFWCNPISGHNTLYWYLQNLGQGPELLIRYENEEAVDDSQLPKDRFSAERLKGVDSTLKIQPAELGDSAVYLCASSLGTGAADTQYFGPGTRLTVL.

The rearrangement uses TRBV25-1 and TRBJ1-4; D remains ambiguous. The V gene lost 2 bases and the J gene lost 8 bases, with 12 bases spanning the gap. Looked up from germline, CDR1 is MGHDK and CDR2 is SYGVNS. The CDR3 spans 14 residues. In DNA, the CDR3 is TGTGCCAGCAGTGAAGCGGGGTGGGAGGAAAAACTGTTTTTT. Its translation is CASSEAGWEEKLFF. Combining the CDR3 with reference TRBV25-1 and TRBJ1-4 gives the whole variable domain EADIYQTPRYLVIGTGKKITLECSQTMGHDKMYWYQQDPGMELHLIHYSYGVNSTEKGDLSSESTVSRIRTEHFPLTLESARPSHTSQYLCASSEAGWEEKLFFGSGTQLSVL.

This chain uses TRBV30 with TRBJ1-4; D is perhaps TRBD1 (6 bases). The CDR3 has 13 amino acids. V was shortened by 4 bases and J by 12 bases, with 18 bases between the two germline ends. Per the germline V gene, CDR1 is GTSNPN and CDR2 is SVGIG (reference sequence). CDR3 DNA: TGTGCCTGGATGGGAAACAGGGCAGGGGAACTGTTTTTT. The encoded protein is CAWMGNRAGELFF.

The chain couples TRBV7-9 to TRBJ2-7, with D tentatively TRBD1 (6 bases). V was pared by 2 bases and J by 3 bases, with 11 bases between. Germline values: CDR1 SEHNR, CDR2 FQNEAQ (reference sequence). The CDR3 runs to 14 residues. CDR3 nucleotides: TGTGCCAGCAGCTTATCAGGGGTGGTCTACGAGCAGTACTTC. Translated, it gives CASSLSGVVYEQYF.

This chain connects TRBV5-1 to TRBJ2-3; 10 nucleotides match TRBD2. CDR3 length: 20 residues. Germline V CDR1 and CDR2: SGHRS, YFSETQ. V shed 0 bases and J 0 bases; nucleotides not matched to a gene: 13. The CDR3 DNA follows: TGCGCCAGCAGCTTGGCCTTTCTAGCGGGAGTTAGGGTTAGCACAGATACGCAGTATTTT. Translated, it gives CASSLAFLAGVRVSTDTQYF.

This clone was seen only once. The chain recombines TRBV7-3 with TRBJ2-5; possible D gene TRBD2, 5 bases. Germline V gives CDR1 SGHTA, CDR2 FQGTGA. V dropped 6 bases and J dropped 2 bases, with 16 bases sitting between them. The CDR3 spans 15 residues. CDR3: CASSLRGGSQETQYF. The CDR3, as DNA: TGTGCCAGCAGTCTAAGAGGAGGATCTCAAGAGACCCAGTACTTC.

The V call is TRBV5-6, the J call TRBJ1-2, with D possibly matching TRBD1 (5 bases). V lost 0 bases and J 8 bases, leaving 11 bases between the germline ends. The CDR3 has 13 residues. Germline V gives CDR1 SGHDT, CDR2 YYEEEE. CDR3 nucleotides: TGTGCCAGCAGCTTGGCTCGGGGACGAGGCTACACCTTC. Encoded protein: CASSLARGRGYTF.

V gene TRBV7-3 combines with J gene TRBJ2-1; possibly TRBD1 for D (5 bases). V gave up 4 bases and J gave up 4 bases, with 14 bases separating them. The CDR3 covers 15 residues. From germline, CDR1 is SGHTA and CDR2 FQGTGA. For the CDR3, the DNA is TGTGCCAGCAGCTCCCTCCCAGACAGTTACAATGAGCAGTTCTTC. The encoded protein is CASSSLPDSYNEQFF.

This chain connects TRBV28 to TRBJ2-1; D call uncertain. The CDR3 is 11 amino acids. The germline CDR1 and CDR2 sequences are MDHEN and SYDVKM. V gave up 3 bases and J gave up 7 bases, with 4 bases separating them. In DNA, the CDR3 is TGTGCCAGCAGTTTTGAGAATGAGCAGTTCTTC. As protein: CASSFENEQFF.

The CDR3 region has the DNA TGTGCCTGGAGTCCACAGGGGAACGAGCAGTACTTC. The encoded protein is CAWSPQGNEQYF. V is TRBV30 and J is TRBJ2-7; 7 positions match TRBD1. CDR1 and CDR2 (germline): GTSNPN, SVGIG (reference sequence). The CDR3 is made up of 12 amino acids. J gave up 5 bases and V 2 bases, and 3 bases lay outside the gene matches.

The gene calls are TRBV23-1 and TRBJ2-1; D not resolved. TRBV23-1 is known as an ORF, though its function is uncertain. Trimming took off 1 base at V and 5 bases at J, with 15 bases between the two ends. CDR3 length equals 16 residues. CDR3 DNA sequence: TGCGCCAGCAGTCAATTAAGGCTCTGCTCACACAATGAGCAGTTCTTC. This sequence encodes CASSQLRLCSHNEQFF.

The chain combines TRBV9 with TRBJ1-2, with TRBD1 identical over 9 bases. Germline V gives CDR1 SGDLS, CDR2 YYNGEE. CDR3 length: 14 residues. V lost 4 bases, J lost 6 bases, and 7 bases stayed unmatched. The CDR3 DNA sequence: TGTGCCAGCAGCCCTTCACAGGGGGCTCATGGCTACACCTTC. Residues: CASSPSQGAHGYTF. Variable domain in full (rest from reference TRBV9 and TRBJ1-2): DSGVTQTPKHLITATGQRVTLRCSPRSGDLSVYWYQQSLDQGLQFLIQYYNGEERAKGNILERFSAQQFPDLHSELNLSSLELGDSALYFCASSPSQGAHGYTFGSGTRLTVV.